Sequencing of this T cell receptor beta chain was carried out in a study of blood T cells in healthy people across ages (dated by TCRdb to the mid-2010s). Some background on the complete study: In model experiments, roughly one uniquely barcoded TCR beta cDNA molecule per two T cells was captured by template switching. Age-related changes in TCR beta repertoire diversity were measured in the study by deep sequencing normalized with unique cDNA molecular identifiers. The donors were divided into four age groups: young (average approximately 17 years), middle-aged (roughly 40), aged (about 56) and long-lived (more than 75). To avoid experimental bias, donors of different ages were distributed randomly across sequencing lanes. Using the same blood draw, the study looked at two additional independent replicas of 1 million unique cDNA reads for two donors, one aged 18 to 30 and the other aged 80 or older.

Library preparation used 5' RACE. The instrument given in TCRdb is Illumina HiSeq 2500. The second PCR ran for roughly 7 to 12 cycles and used a J-beta primer mix along with a sample-barcoded 5' primer. Each TCR beta cDNA molecule received a unique molecular identifier from a template-switch 5' adaptor carrying 12 random nucleotides. Each sample yielded at least 2.5 million CDR3-containing paired-end reads. All of the RNA was converted into first-strand cDNA using the Mint cDNA synthesis kit, with a TRBC-specific oligonucleotide serving as the primer. All cDNA was treated with uracil-DNA glycosylase and then went through a first 18-cycle PCR with the universal primers M1SS and BC2_uni_R. Under the source paper's analysis protocol: Each sample was normalized by randomly selecting 1 million high-quality reads, each carrying a distinct molecular identifier. Reads with shared molecular identifiers were discarded instead of being binned into consensus sequences. MiTCR, run with a Q25 quality threshold and the strictest error-elimination algorithm, handled CDR3 identification, clonotype clustering and error correction. A nonparametric unseen species model with Euler transformation was used to estimate a lower bound on total TCR beta diversity. The raw public data were reprocessed by TCRdb itself: fastp quality trimming at Q25, MiXCR clonotype calling, in-frame beta chains only. One record per CDR3 amino acid sequence lists the most common genes and DNA. What appears here as the V and J calls and clone size reflects TCRdb's work, not the paper's. For this sample there are over 1,200,000 distinct CDR3 sequences; approximately 60% appear just once. In total, the top ten clones hold approximately 7% of the sample.

Worth noting for this clonotype: Its antigen is not yet known. Qualities for individual bases were not recorded, and no much larger clone is one base off.

Donors were a few dozen systemically healthy Caucasian individuals from Russia aged about 6 to 100 years. Roughly 10 milliliters of peripheral blood were collected from each donor into EDTA-treated Vacutainer tubes. Ficoll-Paque density-gradient centrifugation was used to isolate PBMCs, with at least 6 million obtained per sample. Total RNA was extracted from PBMCs with Trizol reagent, with at least 5.5 micrograms obtained per sample. For every donor, flow cytometry on a PBMC aliquot measured the percentage of naive CD45RAhigh/CD27high T cells. What the work shows at the level of the full study, not this receptor alone: As age increased, observed TCR beta diversity per million T cells dropped in a roughly linear way, and a significant reduction was already evident by age 40. The long-lived group showed more naive CD4+ T cells, fewer expanded clones and increased TCR diversity than the aged group, suggesting age selection. Estimates of total diversity from one million sequenced T cells were regarded as lower bounds and underestimates. The CMV infection status of donors was not known, potentially confounding age-related changes in expanded clonotypes. Conclusive comparison of naive and antigen-experienced compartments was prevented by the profiling of bulk unsorted PBMCs. A strong correlation was found between observed TCR beta diversity and the percentage of naive T cells measured by flow cytometry.

The trim is 3 bases for V and 0 bases for J, with a gap of 18 bases between the germline ends. Inclusive of the bounding cysteine and phenylalanine, the CDR3 is 18 residues long. Solely the CDR3 DNA is kept, with 54 bases framed from the first base. The chain is encoded by TRBV12-3 or TRBV12-4 joined to TRBJ2-1; tentative D gene TRBD2, with 6 bases matching. This receptor was obtained from a man between 18 and 35 years old in good health. Sample: blood. Read as DNA, the sequence is TGTGCCAGCAGTTTCGGGGGAGATTTGCTTAGCTCCTACAATGAGCAGTTCTTC. Its translation reads: CASSFGGDLLSSYNEQFF.